The 15 T cell receptor beta chains listed next were all sequenced from one sample in a study of cytomegalovirus exposure and HLA in healthy donors. Both 60 Vbeta primers and 13 Jbeta primers went into the PCR. The repertoire was sequenced with immunoSEQ multiplex PCR; TCRdb's copy has only in-frame clones and lacks some. Among about 160,000 clones listed, 78% were seen once. Sequencing used PBMCs. These TCRs come from a male donor in good health and CMV-seronegative.

The V and J genes are TRBV28 and TRBJ1-2; 8 nucleotides align to TRBD1. This CDR3 comprises 14 residues. Germline V gene sequence: CDR1 MDHEN, CDR2 SYDVKM. V trimming: 6 bases; J trimming: 8 bases; junction bases outside the gene matches: 11. CDR3 DNA: TGTGCCAGCAGCTCCGGACAGGGAGCAACGGGCTACACCTTC. Translation gives CASSSGQGATGYTF.

V is TRBV28 and J is TRBJ1-1; 7 nucleotides agree with TRBD1. CDR3 size: 13 residues. After removal of 5 bases from V and 4 bases from J, the junction contained 4 bases not matched to a gene. Germline CDR1 is MDHEN and CDR2 is SYDVKM. Here the CDR3 reads CASSQAGGTEAFF. In DNA form, the CDR3 reads TGTGCCAGCAGTCAAGCAGGGGGCACTGAAGCTTTCTTT.

The chain carries TRBV5-4 and TRBJ2-5; 13 nucleotides line up with TRBD2. After removal of 3 bases from V and 5 bases from J, the junction contained 7 bases not matched to a gene. This CDR3 region has 16 residues. Germline V gene lookup returns CDR1 SGHNT and CDR2 YYREEE (reference sequence). The CDR3 loop is CASSSPGTSGMETQYF. The CDR3 DNA is TGTGCCAGCAGCTCCCCCGGGACTAGCGGGATGGAGACCCAGTACTTC.

The chain links TRBV19 to TRBJ1-5, with D possibly being TRBD1 (6 bases). This CDR3 contains 14 residues. V was clipped by 5 bases and J by 4 bases, with 12 bases between them. From germline, CDR1 is LNHDA and CDR2 SQIVND (reference sequence). In nucleotides, the CDR3 is TGTGCCAGTAGTCCTCCGGACAGTAATCAGCCCCAGCATTTT. Translating gives CASSPPDSNQPQHF.

This clone has just a few counts. Here the CDR3 DNA reads TGTGCCAGCAGCTTAGCGCGGCTAGCGGAGAGGAACACCGGGGAGCTGTTTTTT. Amino acid sequence: CASSLARLAERNTGELFF. The V call is TRBV7-8, the J call TRBJ2-2; 7 nucleotides agree with TRBD2. V shed 0 bases, J shed 1 base, and the junction held 8 bases outside the gene matches. There are 18 residues in the CDR3. Germline assignment: CDR1 SGHVS and CDR2 FQNEAQ.

The genes are TRBV7-2 and TRBJ1-2, with TRBD1 as a possible D gene (6 bases). Germline CDR1 and CDR2: SGHTA and FQGNSA. Trimming took off 2 bases at V and 4 bases at J, with 17 bases between the two ends. The length of the CDR3 is 16 residues. As DNA, the CDR3 is TGTGCCAGCAGCTTAAACGGCGGGGGGGCGGTCTATGGCTACACCTTC. Translation: CASSLNGGGAVYGYTF.

The chain links TRBV19 to TRBJ2-7; perhaps TRBD1 as D (5 bases). V was clipped by 6 bases and J by 5 bases, with 20 bases between them. This CDR3 has 15 residues. Germline CDR1 LNHDA, CDR2 SQIVND (reference sequence). The CDR3 bases are TGTGCCAGTAGGCCCCCGCGGCAGGGTAATCACGAGCAGTACTTC. It codes for CASRPPRQGNHEQYF.

The chain uses TRBV19 and TRBJ2-1; 8 bases line up with TRBD2. The trim removed 8 bases at V and 3 bases at J, leaving 0 bases unmatched. Germline V gene lookup returns CDR1 LNHDA and CDR2 SQIVND (reference sequence). This CDR3 is built from 12 residues. The chain's CDR3 is CASREGYNEQFF. CDR3 nucleotide sequence: TGTGCCAGTCGGGAGGGCTACAATGAGCAGTTCTTC.

The sample holds a few counts of this clone. This chain connects TRBV9 to TRBJ2-5; maybe TRBD2 (6 bases). Germline assignment: CDR1 SGDLS and CDR2 YYNGEE. V was clipped by 0 bases and J by 2 bases, with 11 bases between them. The CDR3 has 15 amino acids. The CDR3 sequence is CASSVGGGKQETQYF. The CDR3 region has the DNA TGTGCCAGCAGCGTAGGTGGCGGGAAACAAGAGACCCAGTACTTC.

This clone was seen only once. Other DNA sequences in this specimen translate into the identical CDR3. The chain has TRBV18 and TRBJ2-3, with TRBD1 matching 10 bases. Per the germline V gene, CDR1 is KGHSH and CDR2 is LQKENI. CDR3 size: 15 residues. The V segment lost 3 bases and the J segment 2 bases; nucleotides outside the gene matches: 2. CDR3: CASSPGQGITDTQYF. CDR3 in DNA: TGTGCCAGCTCACCGGGACAGGGGATCACAGATACGCAGTATTTT.

The rearrangement uses TRBV2 and TRBJ2-3; a possible D gene is TRBD2 (5 bases). The CDR3 spans 13 residues. The V gene lost 11 bases and the J gene lost 2 bases, with 14 bases spanning the gap. The germline CDR1 and CDR2 sequences are SNHLY and FYNNEI. CDR3 coding DNA: TGTGCCGGAGGACTTAGGGACACAGATACGCAGTATTTT. This translates into CAGGLRDTDTQYF.

This clone was counted a single time. The V gene is TRBV6-4, the J gene TRBJ2-5; D is unresolved. The DNA end favors TRBJ2-7, so the J call may be wrong. The CDR3 covers 11 residues. Per germline, CDR1 MRHNA and CDR2 SNTAGT. The CDR3: CASSDSYEQYF. CDR3 DNA sequence: TGTGCCAGCAGTGACTCCTACGAGCAGTACTTC.

J is TRBJ1-2 and V is TRBV4-3; 8 nucleotides line up with TRBD1. Trimming took 0 bases from V and 2 from J; bases not matched to a gene: 5. The germline V gene encodes CDR1 LGHNA and CDR2 YSLEER. The CDR3 runs to 16 residues. CDR3 amino acids: CASSQEGQARNYGYTF. As DNA, the CDR3 is TGCGCCAGCAGCCAAGAGGGACAGGCACGAAACTATGGCTACACCTTC.

This clone was detected only once. The chain has TRBV18 and TRBJ2-4; tentatively, D is TRBD1 (6 bases). Germline lookup yields CDR1 KGHSH and CDR2 LQKENI. The V and J ends lost 3 bases and 5 bases respectively, with 8 bases between them. There are 13 residues in the CDR3. The CDR3: CASSPDRQNIQYF. In DNA, the CDR3 is TGTGCCAGCTCACCCGACAGGCAAAACATTCAGTACTTC.

V and J are TRBV9 and TRBJ1-3; tentative D call: TRBD1 (5 bases). V was pared by 0 bases and J by 0 bases, with 7 bases between. The CDR3 covers 15 residues. Per germline, CDR1 SGDLS and CDR2 YYNGEE. In DNA form, the CDR3 reads TGTGCCAGCAGCGTAGGACAGTCCTCTGGAAACACCATATATTTT. It codes for CASSVGQSSGNTIYF.